Described below is a single T cell receptor (beta chain) sequence and its context. The antigen is unknown. TCRdb processed the RT-PCR reads anew with MiXCR; each CDR3 protein has one entry. The data hold over 450,000 distinct CDR3 sequences, with 10% to 15% observed a single time. V lost 5 bases and J lost 1, with 11 bases in between. CDR3 size: 14 residues. From germline, CDR1 is SEHNR and CDR2 FQNEAQ (reference sequence). The data derive from a study of response to subunit inactivated influenza vaccine. Study-wide results and limits: After each seasonal influenza vaccination, few new T cells are recruited, the authors suggested.

The TCR comes from a man aged 45-65 years who received an inactivated influenza vaccine. The V and J genes are TRBV7-9 and TRBJ1-1; D gene uncertain. The source was PBMCs from blood, collected about 40 days after vaccination. The CDR3 coding sequence is TGTGCCAGCAGCCCCGACTTCAGGAACACTGAAGCTTTCTTT. It codes for CASSPDFRNTEAFF. Variable domain in full (rest from reference TRBV7-9 and TRBJ1-1): DTGVSQNPRHKITKRGQNVTFRCDPISEHNRLYWYRQTLGQGPEFLTYFQNEAQLEKSRLLSDRFSAERPKGSFSTLEIQRTEQGDSAMYLCASSPDFRNTEAFFGQGTRLTVV.